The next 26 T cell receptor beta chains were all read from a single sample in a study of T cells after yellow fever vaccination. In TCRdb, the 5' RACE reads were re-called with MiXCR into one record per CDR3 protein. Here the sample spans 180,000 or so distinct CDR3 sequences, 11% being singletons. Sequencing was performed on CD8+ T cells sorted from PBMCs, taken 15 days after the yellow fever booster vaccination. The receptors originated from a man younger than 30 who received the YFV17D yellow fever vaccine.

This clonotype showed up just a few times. CDR3 in amino acids: CASNGQGTKNIQYF. DNA for the CDR3: TGTGCCAGTAATGGACAGGGTACCAAAAACATTCAGTACTTC. The chain combines TRBV19 with TRBJ2-4, with 8 nucleotides matching TRBD1. V trimming: 7 bases; J trimming: 2 bases; junction bases outside the gene matches: 4. CDR1 and CDR2 (germline): LNHDA, SQIVND (reference sequence). CDR3 size: 14 residues.

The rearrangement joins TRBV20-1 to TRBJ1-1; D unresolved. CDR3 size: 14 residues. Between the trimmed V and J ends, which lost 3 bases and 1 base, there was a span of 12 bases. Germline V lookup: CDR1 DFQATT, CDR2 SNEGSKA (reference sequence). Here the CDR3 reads CSASSKAANTEAFF. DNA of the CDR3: TGCAGTGCTAGTAGTAAGGCTGCGAACACTGAAGCTTTCTTT.

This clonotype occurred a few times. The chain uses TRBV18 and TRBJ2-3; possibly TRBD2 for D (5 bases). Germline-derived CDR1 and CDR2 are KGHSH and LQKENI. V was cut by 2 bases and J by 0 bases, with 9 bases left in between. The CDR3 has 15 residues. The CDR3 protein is CASSPGRASTDTQYF. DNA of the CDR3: TGTGCCAGCTCACCAGGGCGGGCGAGCACAGATACGCAGTATTTT.

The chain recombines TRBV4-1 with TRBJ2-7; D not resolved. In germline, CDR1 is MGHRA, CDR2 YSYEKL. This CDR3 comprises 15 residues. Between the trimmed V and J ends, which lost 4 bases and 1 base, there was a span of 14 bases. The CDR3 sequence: CASSPRGAASYEQYV. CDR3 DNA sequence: TGCGCCAGCAGCCCGCGTGGTGCGGCTTCCTACGAGCAGTACGTC.

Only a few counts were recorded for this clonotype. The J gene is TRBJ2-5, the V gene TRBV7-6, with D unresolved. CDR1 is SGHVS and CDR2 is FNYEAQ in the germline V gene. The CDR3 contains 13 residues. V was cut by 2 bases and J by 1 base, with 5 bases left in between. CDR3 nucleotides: TGTGCCAGCAGCTTAAAGTTCCAAGAGACCCAGTACTTC. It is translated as CASSLKFQETQYF.

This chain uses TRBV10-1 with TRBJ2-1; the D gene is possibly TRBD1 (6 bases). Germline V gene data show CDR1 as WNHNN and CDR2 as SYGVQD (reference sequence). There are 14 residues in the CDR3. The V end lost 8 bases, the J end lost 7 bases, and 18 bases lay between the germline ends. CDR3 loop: CASPSWGQVNEQFF. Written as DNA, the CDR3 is TGCGCCAGCCCCTCGTGGGGGCAGGTAAATGAGCAGTTCTTC.

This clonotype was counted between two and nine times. The CDR3 region is CAWTPTPGMSTYEQYF. The CDR3 DNA sequence: TGTGCCTGGACCCCAACCCCGGGGATGAGCACCTACGAGCAGTACTTC. The rearrangement uses TRBV30 and TRBJ2-7; weak D call: TRBD2 (5 bases). The V end was cut by 4 bases, the J end by 2 bases, with 21 bases between. Looked up from germline, CDR1 is GTSNPN and CDR2 is SVGIG (reference sequence). CDR3 length: 16 residues.

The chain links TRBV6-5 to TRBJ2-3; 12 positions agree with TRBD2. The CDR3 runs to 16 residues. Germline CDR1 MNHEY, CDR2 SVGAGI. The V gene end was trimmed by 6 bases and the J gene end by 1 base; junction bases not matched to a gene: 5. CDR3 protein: CASRTSGGVGTDTQYF. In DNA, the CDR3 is TGTGCCAGCAGGACTAGCGGGGGAGTCGGCACAGATACGCAGTATTTT.

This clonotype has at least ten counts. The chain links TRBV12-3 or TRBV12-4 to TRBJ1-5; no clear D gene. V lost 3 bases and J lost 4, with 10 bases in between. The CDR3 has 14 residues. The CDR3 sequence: CASSFWGVNQPQHF. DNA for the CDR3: TGTGCCAGCAGTTTTTGGGGAGTGAATCAGCCCCAGCATTTT.

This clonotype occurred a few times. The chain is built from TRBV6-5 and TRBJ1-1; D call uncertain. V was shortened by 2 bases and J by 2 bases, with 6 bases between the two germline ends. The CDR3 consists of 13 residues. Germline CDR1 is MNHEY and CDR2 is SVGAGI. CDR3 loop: CASSYKENTEAFF. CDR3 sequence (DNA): TGTGCCAGCAGTTACAAGGAAAACACTGAAGCTTTCTTT.

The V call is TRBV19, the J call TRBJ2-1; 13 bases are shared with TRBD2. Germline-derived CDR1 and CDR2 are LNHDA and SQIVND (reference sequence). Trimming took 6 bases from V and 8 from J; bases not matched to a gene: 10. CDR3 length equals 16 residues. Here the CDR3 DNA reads TGTGCCAGTAGGAGCCCGGGGGGACTAGCGGGGCATGAGCAGTTCTTC. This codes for CASRSPGGLAGHEQFF. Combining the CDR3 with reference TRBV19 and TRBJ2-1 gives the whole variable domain DGGITQSPKYLFRKEGQNVTLSCEQNLNHDAMYWYRQDPGQGLRLIYYSQIVNDFQKGDIAEGYSVSREKKESFPLTVTSAQKNPTAFYLCASRSPGGLAGHEQFFGPGTRLTVL.

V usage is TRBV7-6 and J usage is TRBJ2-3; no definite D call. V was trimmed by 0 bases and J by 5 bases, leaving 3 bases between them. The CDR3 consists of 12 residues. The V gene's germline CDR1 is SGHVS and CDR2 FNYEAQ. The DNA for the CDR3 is TGTGCCAGCAGCTTAGCGGAAGATACGCAGTATTTT. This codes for CASSLAEDTQYF. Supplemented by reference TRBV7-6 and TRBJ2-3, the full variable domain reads GAGVSQSPRYKVTKRGQDVALRCDPISGHVSLYWYRQALGQGPEFLTYFNYEAQQDKSGLPNDRFSAERPEGSISTLTIQRTEQRDSAMYRCASSLAEDTQYFGPGTRLTVL.

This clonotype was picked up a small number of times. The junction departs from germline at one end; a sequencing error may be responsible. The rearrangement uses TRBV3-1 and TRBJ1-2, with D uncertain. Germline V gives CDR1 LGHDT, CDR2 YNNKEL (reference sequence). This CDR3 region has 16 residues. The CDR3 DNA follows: TGTGCCAGCAGCGAAGACCCGCCGGGATTTAACTATGGCTACACCTTC. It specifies CASSEDPPGFNYGYTF.

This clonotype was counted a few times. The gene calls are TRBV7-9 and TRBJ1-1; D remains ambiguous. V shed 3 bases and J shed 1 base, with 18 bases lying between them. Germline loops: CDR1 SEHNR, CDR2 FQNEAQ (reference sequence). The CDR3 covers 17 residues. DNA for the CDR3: TGTGCCAGCAGCTTCCCCTTCGGTGAACGGTCGAACACTGAAGCTTTCTTT. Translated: CASSFPFGERSNTEAFF.

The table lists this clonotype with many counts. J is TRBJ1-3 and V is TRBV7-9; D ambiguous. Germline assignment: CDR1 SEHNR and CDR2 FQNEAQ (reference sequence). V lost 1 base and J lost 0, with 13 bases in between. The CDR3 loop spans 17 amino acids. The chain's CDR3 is CASSLGIKTLSGNTIYF. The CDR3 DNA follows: TGTGCCAGCAGCTTAGGAATCAAGACCCTCTCTGGAAACACCATATATTTT.

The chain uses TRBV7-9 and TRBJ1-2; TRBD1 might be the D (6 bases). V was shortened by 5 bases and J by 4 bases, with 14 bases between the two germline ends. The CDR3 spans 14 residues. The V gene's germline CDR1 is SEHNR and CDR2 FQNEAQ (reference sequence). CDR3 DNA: TGTGCCAGCAGCCCACCGGACAGATTCTATGGCTACACCTTC. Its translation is CASSPPDRFYGYTF.

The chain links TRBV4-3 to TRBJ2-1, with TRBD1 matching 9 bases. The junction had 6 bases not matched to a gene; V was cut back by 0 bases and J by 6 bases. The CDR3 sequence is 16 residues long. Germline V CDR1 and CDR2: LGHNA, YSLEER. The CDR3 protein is CASSQDARQGVNEQFF. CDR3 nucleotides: TGCGCCAGCAGCCAAGACGCGAGACAGGGGGTCAATGAGCAGTTCTTC.

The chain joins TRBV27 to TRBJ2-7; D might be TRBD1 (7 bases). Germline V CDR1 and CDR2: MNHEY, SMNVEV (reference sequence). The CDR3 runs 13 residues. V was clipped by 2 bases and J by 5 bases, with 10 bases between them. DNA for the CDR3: TGTGCCAGCAGTTTAGGAGGGGGCCACGAGCAGTACGTC. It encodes CASSLGGGHEQYV.

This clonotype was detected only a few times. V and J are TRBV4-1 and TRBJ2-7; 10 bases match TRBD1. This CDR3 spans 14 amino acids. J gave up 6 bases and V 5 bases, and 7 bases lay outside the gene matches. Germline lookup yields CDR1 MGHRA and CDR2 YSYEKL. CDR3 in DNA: TGCGCCAGCAGCTCAAGGACAGGGGGTCTCGAGCAGTACTTC. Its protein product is CASSSRTGGLEQYF.

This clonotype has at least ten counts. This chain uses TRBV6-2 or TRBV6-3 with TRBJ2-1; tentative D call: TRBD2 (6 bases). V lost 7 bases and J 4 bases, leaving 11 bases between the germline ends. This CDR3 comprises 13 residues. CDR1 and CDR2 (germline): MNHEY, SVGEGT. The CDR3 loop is CASMGRLYNEQFF. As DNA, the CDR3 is TGTGCCAGCATGGGGAGGCTTTACAATGAGCAGTTCTTC.

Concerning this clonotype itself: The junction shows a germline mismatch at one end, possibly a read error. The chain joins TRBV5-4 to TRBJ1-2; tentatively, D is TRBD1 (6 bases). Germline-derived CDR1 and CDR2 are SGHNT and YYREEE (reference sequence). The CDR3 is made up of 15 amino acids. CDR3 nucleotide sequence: TGTGCCAGCAGTCAGCTCGGGGGGCAGGACTATTGCTACACCTTC. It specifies CASSQLGGQDYCYTF.

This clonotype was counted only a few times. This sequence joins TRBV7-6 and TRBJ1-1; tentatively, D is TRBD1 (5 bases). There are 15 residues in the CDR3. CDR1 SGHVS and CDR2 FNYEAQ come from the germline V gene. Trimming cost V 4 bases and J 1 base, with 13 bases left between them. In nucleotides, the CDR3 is TGTGCCAGCAGCTCCCAGACAGATGCGAACACTGAAGCTTTCTTT. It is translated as CASSSQTDANTEAFF.

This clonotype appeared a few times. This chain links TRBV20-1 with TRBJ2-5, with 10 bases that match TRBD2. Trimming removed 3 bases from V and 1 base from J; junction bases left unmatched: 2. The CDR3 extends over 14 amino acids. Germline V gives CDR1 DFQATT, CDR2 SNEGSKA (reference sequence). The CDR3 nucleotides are TGCAGTGCTAGTAGACTAGCGGGCCAAGAGACCCAGTACTTC. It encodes CSASRLAGQETQYF.

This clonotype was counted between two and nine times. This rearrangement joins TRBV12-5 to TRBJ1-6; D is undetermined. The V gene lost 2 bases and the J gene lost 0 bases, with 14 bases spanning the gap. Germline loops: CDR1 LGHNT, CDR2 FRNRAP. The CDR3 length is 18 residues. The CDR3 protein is CASGLNGEASSYNSPLHF. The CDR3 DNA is TGTGCTAGTGGTTTGAACGGCGAGGCTAGCTCCTATAATTCACCCCTCCACTTT.

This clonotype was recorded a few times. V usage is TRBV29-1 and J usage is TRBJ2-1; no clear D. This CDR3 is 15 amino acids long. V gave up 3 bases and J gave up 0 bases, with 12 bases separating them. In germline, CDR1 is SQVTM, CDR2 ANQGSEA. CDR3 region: CSVEGRGSSYNEQFF. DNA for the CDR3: TGCAGCGTTGAGGGTCGTGGAAGCTCCTACAATGAGCAGTTCTTC.

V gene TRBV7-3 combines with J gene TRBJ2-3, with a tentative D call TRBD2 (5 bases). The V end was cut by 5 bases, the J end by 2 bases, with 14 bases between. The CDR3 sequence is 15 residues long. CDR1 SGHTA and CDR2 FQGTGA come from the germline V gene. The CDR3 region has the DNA TGTGCCAGCAGCCGGGAAGATTACTTCACAGATACGCAGTATTTT. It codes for CASSREDYFTDTQYF.